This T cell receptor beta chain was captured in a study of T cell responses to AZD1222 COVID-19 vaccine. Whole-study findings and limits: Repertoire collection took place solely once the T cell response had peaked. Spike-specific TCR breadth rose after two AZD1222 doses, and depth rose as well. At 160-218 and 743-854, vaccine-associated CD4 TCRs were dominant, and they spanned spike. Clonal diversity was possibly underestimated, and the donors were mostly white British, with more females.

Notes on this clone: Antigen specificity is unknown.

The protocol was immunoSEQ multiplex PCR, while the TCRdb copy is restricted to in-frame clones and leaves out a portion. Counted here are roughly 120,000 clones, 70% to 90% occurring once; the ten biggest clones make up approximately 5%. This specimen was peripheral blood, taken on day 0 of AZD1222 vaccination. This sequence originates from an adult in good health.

The CDR3 loop reads CASSLDYRGGTEAFF. In DNA, the CDR3 is TGTGCCAGCAGCTTAGACTACAGGGGTGGTACTGAAGCTTTCTTT. The chain combines TRBV7-2 with TRBJ1-1, with 7 bases identical to TRBD1. CDR1 and CDR2 (germline): SGHTA, FQGNSA. This CDR3 spans 15 amino acids. The trim removed 1 base at V and 5 bases at J, leaving 7 bases unmatched.